The sequence of this T cell receptor (beta chain) was determined in a study of blood T cell repertoires in COVID-19. The V and J ends lost 0 bases and 8 bases respectively, with 10 bases between them. Per germline, CDR1 LGHNA and CDR2 YSLEER. The CDR3 consists of 13 residues. Data came from immunoSEQ multiplex PCR; TCRdb stores just in-frame clones and leaves some out. The sample lists about 150,000 clones, almost 90% occurring once. The sequenced sample consisted of peripheral blood. The gene calls are TRBV4-3 and TRBJ1-2; D gene ambiguous. The origin of this receptor is a human donor in a cohort sampled during active COVID-19. The CDR3 nucleotides read TGCGCCAGCAGCCAAGATCGGCGGGGAGGCTACACCTTC. It codes for CASSQDRRGGYTF.